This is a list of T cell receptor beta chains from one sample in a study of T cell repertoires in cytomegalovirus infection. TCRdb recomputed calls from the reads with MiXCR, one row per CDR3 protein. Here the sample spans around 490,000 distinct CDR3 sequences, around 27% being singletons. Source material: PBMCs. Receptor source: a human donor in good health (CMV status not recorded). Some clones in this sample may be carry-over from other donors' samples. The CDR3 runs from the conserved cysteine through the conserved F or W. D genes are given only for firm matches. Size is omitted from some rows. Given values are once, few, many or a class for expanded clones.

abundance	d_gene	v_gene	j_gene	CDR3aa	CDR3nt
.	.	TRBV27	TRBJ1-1	CASSLNRAGTEAFF	TGTGCCAGCAGTTTAAACAGGGCAGGAACTGAAGCTTTCTTT
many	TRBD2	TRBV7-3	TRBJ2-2	CASSIAGVNTGELFF	TGTGCCAGCAGCATAGCGGGAGTAAACACCGGGGAGCTGTTTTTT
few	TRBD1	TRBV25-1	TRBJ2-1	CASSEPTGGYNEQFF	TGTGCCAGCAGTGAGCCCACAGGGGGCTACAATGAGCAGTTCTTC
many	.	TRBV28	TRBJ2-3	CASSITGPDTQYF	TGTGCCAGCAGTATCACAGGGCCAGATACGCAGTATTTT
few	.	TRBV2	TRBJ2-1	CASSGGPGGNEQFF	TGTGCCAGCAGTGGGGGGCCCGGGGGCAATGAGCAGTTCTTC
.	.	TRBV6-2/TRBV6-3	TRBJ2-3	CASSYERRPTDTQYF	TGTGCCAGCAGTTACGAACGGAGGCCCACAGATACGCAGTATTTT
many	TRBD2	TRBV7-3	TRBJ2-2	CASSKGLAVTGELFF	TGTGCCAGCAGTAAGGGACTAGCGGTAACCGGGGAGCTGTTTTTT
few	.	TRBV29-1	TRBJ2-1	CSSGSSYNEQFF	TGCAGCTCGGGAAGCTCCTACAATGAGCAGTTCTTC
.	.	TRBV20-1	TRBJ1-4	CSAEGGNSKLFF	TGCAGTGCCGAGGGGGGGAATTCAAAACTGTTTTTT
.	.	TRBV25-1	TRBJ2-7	CASSDVGRQYF	TGTGCCAGCAGTGATGTTGGGCGGCAGTACTTC
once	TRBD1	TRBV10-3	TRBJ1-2	CAISESGQVQNGYTF	TGTGCCATCAGTGAGTCGGGACAGGTCCAAAATGGCTACACCTTC
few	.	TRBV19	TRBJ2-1	CASSLQGSGNEQFF	TGTGCCAGTAGCCTGCAAGGGTCGGGCAATGAGCAGTTCTTC
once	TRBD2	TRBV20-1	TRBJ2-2	CSASGILAGNVGELFF	TGCAGTGCTAGCGGAATTCTAGCGGGAAATGTCGGGGAGCTGTTTTTT
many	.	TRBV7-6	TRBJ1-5	CASSLEHGSQPQHF	TGTGCCAGCAGCTTAGAACACGGCAGTCAGCCCCAGCATTTT
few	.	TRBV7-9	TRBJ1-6	CASSSPRSPLHF	TGTGCCAGCAGCTCCCCCCGTTCACCCCTCCACTTT
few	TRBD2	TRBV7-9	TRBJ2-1	CASTGLAGDNEQFF	TGTGCCAGCACAGGACTAGCGGGAGACAATGAGCAGTTCTTC
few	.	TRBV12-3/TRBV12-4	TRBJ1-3	CASSLLRTARNTIYF	TGTGCCAGCAGTTTACTAAGGACGGCACGAAACACCATATATTTT
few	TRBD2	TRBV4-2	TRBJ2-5	CASSQFLAGGGETQYF	TGTGCCAGCAGCCAGTTCCTAGCGGGAGGAGGAGAGACCCAGTACTTC
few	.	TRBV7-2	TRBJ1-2	CGVGEMSGYTF	TGTGGGGTAGGAGAAATGAGTGGCTACACCTTC
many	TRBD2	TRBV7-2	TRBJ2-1	CASSRLAGGSNEQFF	TGTGCCAGCAGCCGACTAGCGGGAGGGTCCAATGAGCAGTTCTTC
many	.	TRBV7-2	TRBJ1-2	CASSLGWKMGGYTF	TGTGCCAGCAGCTTAGGTTGGAAAATGGGAGGCTACACCTTC
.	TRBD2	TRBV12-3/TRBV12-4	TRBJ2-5	CASSSVGTSGARPWTQYF	TGTGCCAGCAGTTCGGTGGGGACTAGCGGGGCCCGCCCCTGGACCCAGTACTTC
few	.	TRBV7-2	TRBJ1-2	CASSLRLANYGYTF	TGTGCCAGCAGCCTTCGGTTAGCTAACTATGGCTACACCTTC
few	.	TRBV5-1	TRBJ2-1	CASSLDGQGTYNEQFF	TGCGCCAGCAGCTTGGATGGCCAGGGGACTTACAATGAGCAGTTCTTC
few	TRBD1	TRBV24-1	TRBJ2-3	CATSRTGGTDTQYF	TGTGCCACCTCCCGGACAGGGGGCACAGATACGCAGTATTTT
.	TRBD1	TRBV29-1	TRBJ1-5	CSARTGDQPQHF	TGCAGCGCACGGACAGGGGATCAGCCCCAGCATTTT
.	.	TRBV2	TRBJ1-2	CASSEDSSNYGYTF	TGTGCCAGCAGTGAGGACAGTTCTAACTATGGCTACACCTTC
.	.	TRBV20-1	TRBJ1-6	CSPAGEDSPLHF	TGCAGTCCGGCAGGGGAGGATTCACCCCTCCACTTT
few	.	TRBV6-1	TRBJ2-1	CASSPALAPYNEQFF	TGTGCCAGCAGCCCGGCGCTAGCCCCCTACAATGAGCAGTTCTTC
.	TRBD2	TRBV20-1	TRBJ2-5	CSARGREGVWGKKTQYF	TGCAGTGCTAGGGGCAGGGAGGGCGTGTGGGGGAAAAAGACCCAGTACTTC
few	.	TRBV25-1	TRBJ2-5	CASRASSAFQETQYF	TGTGCCAGCAGAGCTTCTAGCGCGTTCCAAGAGACCCAGTACTTC
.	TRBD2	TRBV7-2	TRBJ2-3	CASLKGLHTDTQYF	TGTGCCAGCCTTAAGGGACTACATACAGATACGCAGTATTTT
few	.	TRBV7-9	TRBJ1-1	CASSFSPDDTEAFF	TGTGCCAGCAGCTTTTCTCCTGACGACACTGAAGCTTTCTTT
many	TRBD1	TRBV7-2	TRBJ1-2	CASSLAWDRGRGGYTF	TGTGCCAGCAGCTTAGCCTGGGACAGGGGGCGCGGTGGCTACACCTTC
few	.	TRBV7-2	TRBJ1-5	CASSLGGGQGHRQPQHF	TGTGCCAGCAGCTTAGGGGGTGGGCAGGGACATCGTCAGCCCCAGCATTTT
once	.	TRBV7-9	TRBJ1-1	CASGKNTEAFF	TGTGCCAGCGGAAAGAACACTGAAGCTTTCTTT
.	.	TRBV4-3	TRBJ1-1	CASSQDGLTEAFF	TGCGCCAGCAGCCAAGATGGGCTCACTGAAGCTTTCTTT